This TCR beta chain is from a study of cytomegalovirus exposure and HLA in healthy donors. V lost 2 bases to trimming and J lost 4 bases, with 14 bases between them. The CDR3 consists of 15 residues. Germline V gene lookup returns CDR1 SGHDN and CDR2 FVKESK. PCR amplification relied on 60 Vbeta primers (plus 13 Jbeta primers). Using immunoSEQ multiplex PCR, the repertoire was profiled, and TCRdb retains in-frame clones only, with some absent. The sample table sets out 40,000 to 55,000 clones. This chain links TRBV14 with TRBJ1-2, with D possibly being TRBD1 (5 bases). Material for sequencing was PBMCs. This sequence originates from a male donor in good health and CMV-seropositive. CDR3 sequence: CASSQPQGPLYGYTF. The CDR3 DNA reads as TGTGCCAGCAGCCAACCGCAGGGTCCCCTCTATGGCTACACCTTC.